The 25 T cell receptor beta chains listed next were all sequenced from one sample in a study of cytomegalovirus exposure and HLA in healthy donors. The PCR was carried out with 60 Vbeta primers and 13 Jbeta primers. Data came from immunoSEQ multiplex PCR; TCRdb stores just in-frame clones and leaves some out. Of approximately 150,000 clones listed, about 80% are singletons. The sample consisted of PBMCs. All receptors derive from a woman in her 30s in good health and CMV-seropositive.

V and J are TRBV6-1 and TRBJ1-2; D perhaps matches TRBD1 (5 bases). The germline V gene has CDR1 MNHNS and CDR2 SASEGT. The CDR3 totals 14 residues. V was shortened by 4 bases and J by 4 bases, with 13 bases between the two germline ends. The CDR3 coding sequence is TGTGCCAGCAGTGCCCTCGGGGGTTTCTATGGCTACACCTTC. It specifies CASSALGGFYGYTF.

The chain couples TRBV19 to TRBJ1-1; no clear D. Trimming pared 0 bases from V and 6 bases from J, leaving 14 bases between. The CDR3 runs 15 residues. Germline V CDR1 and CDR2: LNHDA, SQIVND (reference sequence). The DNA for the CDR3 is TGTGCCAGTAGTATAGATCTGGGAGGGTGGGCTGAAGCTTTCTTT. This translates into CASSIDLGGWAEAFF.

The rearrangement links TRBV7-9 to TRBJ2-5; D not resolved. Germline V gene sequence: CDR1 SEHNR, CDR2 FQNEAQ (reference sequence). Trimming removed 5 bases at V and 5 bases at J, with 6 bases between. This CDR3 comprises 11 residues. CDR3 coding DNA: TGTGCCAGCAGCGTTGAGGAGACCCAGTACTTC. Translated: CASSVEETQYF.

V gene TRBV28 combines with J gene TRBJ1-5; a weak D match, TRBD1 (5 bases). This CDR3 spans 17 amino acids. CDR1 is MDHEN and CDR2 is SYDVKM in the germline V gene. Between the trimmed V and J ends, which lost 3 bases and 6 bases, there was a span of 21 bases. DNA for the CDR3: TGTGCCAGCAGTTTCCGGGCAGGGAGGGCCCTCGGTCAGCCCCAGCATTTT. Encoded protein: CASSFRAGRALGQPQHF.

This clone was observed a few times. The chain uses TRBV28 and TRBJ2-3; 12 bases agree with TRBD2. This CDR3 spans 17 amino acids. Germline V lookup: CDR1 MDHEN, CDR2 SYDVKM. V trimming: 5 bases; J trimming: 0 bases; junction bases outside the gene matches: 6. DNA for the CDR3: TGTGCCAGCAGTAGCGGGACTAGCGGGTTTAGCACAGATACGCAGTATTTT. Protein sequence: CASSSGTSGFSTDTQYF. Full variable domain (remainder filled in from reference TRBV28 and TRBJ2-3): DVKVTQSSRYLVKRTGEKVFLECVQDMDHENMFWYRQDPGLGLRLIYFSYDVKMKEKGDIPEGYSVSREKKERFSLILESASTNQTSMYLCASSSGTSGFSTDTQYFGPGTRLTVL.

CDR3 nucleotides: TGTGCCTGGAGCCGGGACAGGTCTAGTGCCCAGCATTTT. This encodes CAWSRDRSSAQHF. The rearrangement uses TRBV30 and TRBJ1-5; TRBD1 agrees at 8 bases. Trimming took 3 bases from V and 11 from J; bases not matched to a gene: 9. Germline V gene lookup returns CDR1 GTSNPN and CDR2 SVGIG (reference sequence). The CDR3 spans 13 residues.

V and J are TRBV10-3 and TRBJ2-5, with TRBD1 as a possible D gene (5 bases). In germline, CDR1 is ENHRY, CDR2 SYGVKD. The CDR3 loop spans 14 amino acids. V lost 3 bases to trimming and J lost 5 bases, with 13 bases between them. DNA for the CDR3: TGTGCCATCAGTGACCCCCAGGGATGGGAGACCCAGTACTTC. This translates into CAISDPQGWETQYF.

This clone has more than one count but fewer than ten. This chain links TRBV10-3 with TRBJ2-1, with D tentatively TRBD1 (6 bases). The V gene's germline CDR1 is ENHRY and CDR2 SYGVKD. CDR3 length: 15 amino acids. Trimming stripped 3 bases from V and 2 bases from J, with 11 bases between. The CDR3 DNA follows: TGTGCCATCAGTGACGAGACAGGACCCTACAATGAGCAGTTCTTC. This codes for CAISDETGPYNEQFF.

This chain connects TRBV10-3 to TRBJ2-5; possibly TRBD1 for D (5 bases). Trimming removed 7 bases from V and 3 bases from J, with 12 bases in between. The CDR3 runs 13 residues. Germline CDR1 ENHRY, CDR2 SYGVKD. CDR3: CAIKGQAEETQYF. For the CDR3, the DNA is TGTGCCATCAAGGGGCAGGCAGAAGAGACCCAGTACTTC.

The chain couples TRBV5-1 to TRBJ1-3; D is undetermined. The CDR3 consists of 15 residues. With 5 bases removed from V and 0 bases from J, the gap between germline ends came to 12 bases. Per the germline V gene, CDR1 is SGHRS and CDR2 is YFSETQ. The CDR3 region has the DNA TGCGCCAGCAGGATGGGCCCCAGCTCTGGAAACACCATATATTTT. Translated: CASRMGPSSGNTIYF. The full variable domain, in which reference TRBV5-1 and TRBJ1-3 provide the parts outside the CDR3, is KAGVTQTPRYLIKTRGQQVTLSCSPISGHRSVSWYQQTPGQGLQFLFEYFSETQRNKGNFPGRFSGRQFSNSRSEMNVSTLELGDSALYLCASRMGPSSGNTIYFGEGSWLTVV.

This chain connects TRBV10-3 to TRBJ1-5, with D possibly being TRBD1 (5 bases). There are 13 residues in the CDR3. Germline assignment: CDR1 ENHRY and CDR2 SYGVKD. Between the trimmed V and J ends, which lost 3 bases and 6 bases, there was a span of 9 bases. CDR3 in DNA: TGTGCCATCAGTGACAGGGCGAGTCAGCCCCAGCATTTT. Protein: CAISDRASQPQHF.

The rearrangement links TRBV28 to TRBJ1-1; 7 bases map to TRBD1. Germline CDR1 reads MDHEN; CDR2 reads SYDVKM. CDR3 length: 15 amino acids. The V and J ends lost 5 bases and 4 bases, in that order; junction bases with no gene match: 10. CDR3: CASSPNRGFGTEAFF. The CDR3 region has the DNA TGTGCCAGCAGTCCAAACAGGGGTTTCGGCACTGAAGCTTTCTTT.

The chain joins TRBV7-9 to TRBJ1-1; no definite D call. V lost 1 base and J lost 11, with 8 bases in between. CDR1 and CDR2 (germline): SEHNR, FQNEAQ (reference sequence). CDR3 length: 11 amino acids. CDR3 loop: CASSLGVRAFF. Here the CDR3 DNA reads TGTGCCAGCAGCTTAGGAGTGAGGGCTTTCTTT.

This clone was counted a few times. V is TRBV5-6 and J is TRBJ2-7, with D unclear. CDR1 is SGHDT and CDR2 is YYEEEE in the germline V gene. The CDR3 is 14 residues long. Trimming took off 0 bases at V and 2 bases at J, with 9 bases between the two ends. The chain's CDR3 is CASSLAENPYEQYF. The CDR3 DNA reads TGTGCCAGCAGCTTGGCTGAGAATCCCTACGAGCAGTACTTC.

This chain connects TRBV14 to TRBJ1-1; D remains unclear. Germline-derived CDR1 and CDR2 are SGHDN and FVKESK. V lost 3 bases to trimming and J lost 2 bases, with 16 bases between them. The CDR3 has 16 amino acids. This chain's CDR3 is CASSQALRSPNTEAFF. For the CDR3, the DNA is TGTGCCAGCAGCCAGGCCCTGCGGAGCCCAAACACTGAAGCTTTCTTT.

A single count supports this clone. CDR3 sequence (DNA): TGTGCCAGTAGTACGATCCCCGGGACAGGGGGCACCGGGGAGCTGTTTTTT. It translates to CASSTIPGTGGTGELFF. V and J are TRBV19 and TRBJ2-2, with TRBD1 matching 11 bases. Unmatched junction bases numbered 8, after V lost 4 bases and J lost 4 bases. The CDR3 has 17 amino acids. The germline V gene encodes CDR1 LNHDA and CDR2 SQIVND (reference sequence).

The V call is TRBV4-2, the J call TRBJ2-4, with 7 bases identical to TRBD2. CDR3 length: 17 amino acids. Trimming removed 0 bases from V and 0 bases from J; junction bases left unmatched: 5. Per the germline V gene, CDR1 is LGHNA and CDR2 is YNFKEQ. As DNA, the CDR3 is TGTGCCAGCAGCCAAGAGGGGGGGGGACTAGCCAAAAACATTCAGTACTTC. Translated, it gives CASSQEGGGLAKNIQYF.

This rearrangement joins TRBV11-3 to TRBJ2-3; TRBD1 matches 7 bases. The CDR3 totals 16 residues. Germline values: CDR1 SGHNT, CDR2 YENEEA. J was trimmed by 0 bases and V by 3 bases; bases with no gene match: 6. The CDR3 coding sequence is TGTGCCAGCAGCTTCCAGACAGGGTCTAGCACAGATACGCAGTATTTT. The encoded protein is CASSFQTGSSTDTQYF.

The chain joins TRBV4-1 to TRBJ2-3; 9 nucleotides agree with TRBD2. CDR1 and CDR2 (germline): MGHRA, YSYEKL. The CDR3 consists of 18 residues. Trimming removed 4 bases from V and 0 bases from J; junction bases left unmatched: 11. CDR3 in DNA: TGCGCCAGCAGCCTTAAAGGACCGACTAGCGGAAGCACAGATACGCAGTATTTT. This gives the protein CASSLKGPTSGSTDTQYF.

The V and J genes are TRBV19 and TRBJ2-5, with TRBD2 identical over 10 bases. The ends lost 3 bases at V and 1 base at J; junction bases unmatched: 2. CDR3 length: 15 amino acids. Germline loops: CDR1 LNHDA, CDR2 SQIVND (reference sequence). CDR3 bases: TGTGCCAGTAGTATCCTAGCGGGAGTCCAAGAGACCCAGTACTTC. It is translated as CASSILAGVQETQYF.

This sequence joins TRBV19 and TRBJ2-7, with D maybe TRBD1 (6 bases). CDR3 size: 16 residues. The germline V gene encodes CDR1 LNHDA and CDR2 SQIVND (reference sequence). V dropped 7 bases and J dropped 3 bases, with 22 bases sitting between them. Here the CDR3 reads CASTRESGRGGYEQYF. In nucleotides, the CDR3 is TGTGCCAGTACCAGGGAGAGTGGCAGGGGTGGCTACGAGCAGTACTTC. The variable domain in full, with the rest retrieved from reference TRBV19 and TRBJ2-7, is DGGITQSPKYLFRKEGQNVTLSCEQNLNHDAMYWYRQDPGQGLRLIYYSQIVNDFQKGDIAEGYSVSREKKESFPLTVTSAQKNPTAFYLCASTRESGRGGYEQYFGPGTRLTVT.

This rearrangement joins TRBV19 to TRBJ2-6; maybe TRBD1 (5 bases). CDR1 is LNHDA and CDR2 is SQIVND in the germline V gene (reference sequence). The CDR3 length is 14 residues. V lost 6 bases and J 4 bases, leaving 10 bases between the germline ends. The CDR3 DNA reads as TGTGCCAGTAGAGACAGTGCCGGGGCCAACGTCCTGACTTTC. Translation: CASRDSAGANVLTF.

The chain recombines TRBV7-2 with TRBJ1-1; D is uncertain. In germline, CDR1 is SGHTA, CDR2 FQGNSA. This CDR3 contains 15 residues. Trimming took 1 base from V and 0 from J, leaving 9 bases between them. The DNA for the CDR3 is TGTGCCAGCAGCTTAGTCGTGGCGGTGAACACTGAAGCTTTCTTT. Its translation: CASSLVVAVNTEAFF.

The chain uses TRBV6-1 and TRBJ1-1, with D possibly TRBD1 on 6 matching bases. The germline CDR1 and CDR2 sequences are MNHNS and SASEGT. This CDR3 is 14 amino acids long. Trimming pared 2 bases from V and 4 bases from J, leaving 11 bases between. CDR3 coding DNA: TGTGCCAGCAGTGAACGGGGGGCGCTCACTGAAGCTTTCTTT. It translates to CASSERGALTEAFF.

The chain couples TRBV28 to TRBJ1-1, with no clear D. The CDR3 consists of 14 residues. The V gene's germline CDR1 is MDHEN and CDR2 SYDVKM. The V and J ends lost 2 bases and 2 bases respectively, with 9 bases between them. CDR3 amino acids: CASSLRSRNTEAFF. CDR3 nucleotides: TGTGCCAGCAGTTTACGGAGTCGAAACACTGAAGCTTTCTTT.